This TCR beta chain was obtained from a study of shared clonotypes between healthy human individuals. The naive CD8 fraction comprised CD45RO-negative cells positively selected for CCR7 and excluded terminally differentiated effector memory CD45RA+ cells. Germline CDR1 reads SGDLS; CDR2 reads YYNGEE. V was clipped by 3 bases and J by 7 bases, with 9 bases between them. CDR3 length: 12 residues. Original processing notes: Filtering of immunoSEQ junctional sequences could not match full-length read filtering. Clones were read by immunoSEQ multiplex PCR, and TCRdb kept only the in-frame ones, dropping some. V and J calls and clone size follow that table, whereas D and trimming were derived from the DNA. Here the sample spans approximately 740,000 clones, more than 85% being singletons.

Source material: naive CD8+ T cells sorted from blood. The chain couples TRBV9 to TRBJ2-3; no reliable D call. The TCR was taken from a man aged 25-45 years in good health. The DNA of the CDR3 is TGTGCCAGCAGCGGGCCCGGCTATACGCAGTATTTT. Amino acids: CASSGPGYTQYF.